A single sample is the source of the 16 T cell receptor beta chains below, sequenced in a study of blood T cell repertoires in COVID-19. Some clones are missing from TCRdb's copy, which holds only in-frame ones; the method was immunoSEQ multiplex PCR. The sample has 150,000 to 200,000 clones, about 87% seen once. Specimen: peripheral blood. The receptors shown here come from a woman in her sixties or seventies with COVID-19, enrolled during active disease.

The chain employs TRBV20-1 and TRBJ1-2; D unclear. From germline, CDR1 is DFQATT and CDR2 SNEGSKA (reference sequence). V was cut by 3 bases and J by 8 bases, with 13 bases left in between. The CDR3 is made up of 12 amino acids. CDR3 DNA sequence: TGCAGTGCTAGTGGTGCGGGCGGGGGCTACACCTTC. Translated, it gives CSASGAGGGYTF.

The count of this clone is one. The rearrangement links TRBV10-1 to TRBJ2-5, with D possibly matching TRBD2 (5 bases). CDR1 and CDR2 (germline): WNHNN, SYGVQD (reference sequence). CDR3 length: 11 amino acids. V was pared by 10 bases and J by 7 bases, with 13 bases between. The CDR3 nucleotides are TGCGCCACCGGGGTTGCGGGGACCCAGTACTTC. Translated: CATGVAGTQYF.

The chain has TRBV7-2 and TRBJ2-7, with 8 bases identical to TRBD2. The CDR3 has 18 residues. The germline V gene has CDR1 SGHTA and CDR2 FQGNSA. The trim removed 0 bases at V and 5 bases at J, leaving 15 bases unmatched. The chain's CDR3 is CASSLARDRTGGPHEQYF. The CDR3, as DNA: TGTGCCAGCAGCTTAGCGAGAGATAGGACGGGAGGGCCCCACGAGCAGTACTTC.

This clone was counted a few times. In nucleotides, the CDR3 is TGTGCCAGCAGCCGACTCCAGACAGGGGGTCAGCCCCAGCATTTT. Amino acid sequence: CASSRLQTGGQPQHF. J is TRBJ1-5 and V is TRBV21-1; the D call in the table, TRBD1, was not verified against the DNA. TRBV21-1 is designated a pseudogene. The CDR3 loop spans 15 amino acids.

The rearrangement links TRBV6-5 to TRBJ1-5; D uncertain. V was cut by 0 bases and J by 0 bases, with 9 bases left in between. CDR1 MNHEY and CDR2 SVGAGI come from the germline V gene. The CDR3 has 16 residues. The CDR3 region is CASSYSFRYSNQPQHF. CDR3 DNA: TGTGCCAGCAGTTACTCGTTTCGGTATAGCAATCAGCCCCAGCATTTT.

This chain joins TRBV19 and TRBJ1-3; D is possibly TRBD1 (6 bases). The CDR3 extends over 16 amino acids. Trimming took off 1 base at V and 0 bases at J, with 10 bases between the two ends. Germline-derived CDR1 and CDR2 are LNHDA and SQIVND (reference sequence). The CDR3 DNA reads as TGTGCCAGTAGTATAGGGGGACAAGTCTCTGGAAACACCATATATTTT. Translating gives CASSIGGQVSGNTIYF.

The chain uses TRBV6-6 and TRBJ2-1, with 8 bases aligning to TRBD2. CDR1 is MNHNY, CDR2 SVGAGI, per germline (reference sequence). CDR3 length: 13 residues. V dropped 6 bases and J dropped 9; count of bases not matched to a gene: 7. The CDR3 DNA sequence: TGTGCCAGCAGCCGGGAGGGCCTGCCTGAGCAGTTCTTC. This encodes CASSREGLPEQFF.

The V and J genes are TRBV5-8 and TRBJ1-1; 7 positions agree with TRBD1. Germline V gives CDR1 SGHTS, CDR2 YDEGEE. Trimming at V came to 5 bases and at J to 5 bases, leaving 9 bases not matched to a gene. The CDR3 covers 14 residues. The DNA of the CDR3 is TGTGCCAGCAGAAAGACAGGGTTGGAGACTGAAGCTTTCTTT. This gives the protein CASRKTGLETEAFF.

This chain uses TRBV29-1 with TRBJ2-5; 10 bases line up with TRBD1. There are 13 residues in the CDR3. Germline trimming cut 3 bases from V and 4 bases from J; bases unmatched to any gene: 2. Germline V lookup: CDR1 SQVTM, CDR2 ANQGSEA. The CDR3 bases are TGCAGCGTTGACGACAGGGGGCGAGAGACCCAGTACTTC. It specifies CSVDDRGRETQYF.

This clone has a handful of counts. The chain recombines TRBV5-6 with TRBJ1-2; tentatively, D is TRBD1 (5 bases). Germline V CDR1 and CDR2: SGHDT, YYEEEE. The ends were cut back, 4 bases at V and 4 bases at J, with 11 bases in the middle. This CDR3 is 13 amino acids long. DNA of the CDR3: TGTGCCAGCAGCAAGGACACTTTCTATGGCTACACCTTC. Amino acids: CASSKDTFYGYTF.

This chain links TRBV20-1 with TRBJ2-7; D uncertain. Deletions cut 3 bases from V and 5 bases from J, with 11 bases between. This CDR3 contains 12 residues. Germline V gene data show CDR1 as DFQATT and CDR2 as SNEGSKA (reference sequence). The CDR3 DNA sequence: TGCAGTGCTAGTCCGGGTAATCACGAGCAGTACTTC. Encoded protein: CSASPGNHEQYF.

CDR3 in DNA: TGTGCCAGCAGTGAACCCAGGGCAGGTTCACCCCTCCACTTT. Amino acids: CASSEPRAGSPLHF. The chain uses TRBV6-1 and TRBJ1-6, with D possibly TRBD1 on 5 matching bases. This CDR3 has 14 amino acids. Germline-derived CDR1 and CDR2 are MNHNS and SASEGT. The V and J ends lost 2 bases and 9 bases respectively, with 11 bases between them.

CDR3 protein: CASSLVGQGWNEQYF. The CDR3 coding sequence is TGTGCCAGCAGCTTGGTGGGACAGGGGTGGAACGAGCAGTACTTC. The rearrangement links TRBV5-4 to TRBJ2-7; 10 bases are a match to TRBD1. Unmatched junction bases numbered 5, after V lost 0 bases and J lost 5 bases. The CDR3 sequence is 15 residues long. Germline values: CDR1 SGHNT, CDR2 YYREEE (reference sequence).

V is TRBV19 and J is TRBJ2-4, with 11 bases aligning to TRBD1. This CDR3 is built from 15 residues. Trimming cost V 6 bases and J 6 bases; bases outside gene matches: 7. Germline V CDR1 and CDR2: LNHDA, SQIVND (reference sequence). The CDR3, as DNA: TGTGCCAGTAGGGCCGGGACAGGGGGGCCAAACATTCAGTACTTC. Translation gives CASRAGTGGPNIQYF.

The chain links TRBV4-2 to TRBJ1-1; 7 nucleotides align to TRBD1. CDR1 LGHNA and CDR2 YNFKEQ come from the germline V gene. Unmatched junction bases numbered 1, after V lost 0 bases and J lost 0 bases. The CDR3 is 15 residues long. CDR3 nucleotide sequence: TGTGCCAGCAGCCAAGAACAGGGGATGAACACTGAAGCTTTCTTT. Its translation is CASSQEQGMNTEAFF.

This rearrangement joins TRBV5-4 to TRBJ1-2, with 10 positions matching TRBD1. The CDR3 extends over 15 amino acids. CDR1 and CDR2 (germline): SGHNT, YYREEE (reference sequence). V gave up 4 bases and J gave up 5 bases; unmatched junction bases: 8. The DNA for the CDR3 is TGTGCCAGCAGCCCCAACTTGGACAGGGGGTATGGCTACACCTTC. Translated: CASSPNLDRGYGYTF.